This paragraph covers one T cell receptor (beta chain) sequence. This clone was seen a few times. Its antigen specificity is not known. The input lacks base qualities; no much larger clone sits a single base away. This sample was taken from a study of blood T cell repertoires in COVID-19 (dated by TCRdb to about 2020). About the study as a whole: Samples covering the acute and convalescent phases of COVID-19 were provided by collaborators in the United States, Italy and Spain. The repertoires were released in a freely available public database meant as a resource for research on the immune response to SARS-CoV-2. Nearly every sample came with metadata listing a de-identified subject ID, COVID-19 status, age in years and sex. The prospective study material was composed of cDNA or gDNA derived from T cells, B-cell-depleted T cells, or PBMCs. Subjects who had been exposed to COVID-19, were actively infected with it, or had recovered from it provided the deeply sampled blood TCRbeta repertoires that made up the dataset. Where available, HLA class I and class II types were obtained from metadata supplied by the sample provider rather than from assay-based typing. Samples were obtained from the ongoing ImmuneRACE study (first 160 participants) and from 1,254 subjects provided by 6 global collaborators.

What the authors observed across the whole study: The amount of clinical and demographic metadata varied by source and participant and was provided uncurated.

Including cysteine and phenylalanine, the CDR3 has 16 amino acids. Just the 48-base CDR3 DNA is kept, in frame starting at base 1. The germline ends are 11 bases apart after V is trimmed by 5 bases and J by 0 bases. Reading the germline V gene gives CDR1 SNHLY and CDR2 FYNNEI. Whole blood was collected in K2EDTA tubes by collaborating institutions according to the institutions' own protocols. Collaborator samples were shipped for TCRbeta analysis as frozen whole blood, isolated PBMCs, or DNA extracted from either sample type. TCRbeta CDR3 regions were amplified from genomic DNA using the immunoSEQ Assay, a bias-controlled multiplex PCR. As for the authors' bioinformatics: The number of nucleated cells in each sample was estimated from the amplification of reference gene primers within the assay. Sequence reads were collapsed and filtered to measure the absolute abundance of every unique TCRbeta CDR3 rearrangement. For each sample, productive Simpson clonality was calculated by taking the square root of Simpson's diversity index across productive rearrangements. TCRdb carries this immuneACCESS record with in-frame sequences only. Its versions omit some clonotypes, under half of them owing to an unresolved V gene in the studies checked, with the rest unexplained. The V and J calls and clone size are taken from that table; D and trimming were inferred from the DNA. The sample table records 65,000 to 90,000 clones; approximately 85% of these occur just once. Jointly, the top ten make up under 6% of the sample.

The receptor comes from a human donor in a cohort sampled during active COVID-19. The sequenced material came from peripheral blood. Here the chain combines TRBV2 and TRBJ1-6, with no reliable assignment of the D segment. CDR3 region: CASSRTGSSYNSPLHF. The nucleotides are TGTGCCAGCAGTCGGACGGGGAGCTCCTATAATTCACCCCTCCACTTT.